This passage covers 18 T cell receptor beta chains from one sample sequenced in a study of T cell repertoires in cytomegalovirus infection. Each CDR3 protein gets one entry after TCRdb re-called the reads with MiXCR. The table shows roughly 230,000 distinct CDR3 sequences, with approximately 7% occurring only once. Sequenced material: PBMCs. All receptors come from a human donor in good health (CMV status not recorded). Some clones in this sample may be carry-over from other donors' samples.

This clonotype was seen ten or more times. The chain joins TRBV29-1 to TRBJ2-1, with 10 bases matching TRBD2. Germline loops: CDR1 SQVTM, CDR2 ANQGSEA. The CDR3 is 15 amino acids. V shed 2 bases and J 0 bases; nucleotides not matched to a gene: 1. The CDR3 loop is CSVELAGVSYNEQFF. As DNA, the CDR3 is TGCAGCGTTGAACTAGCGGGGGTCTCCTACAATGAGCAGTTCTTC.

The table lists this clonotype with many counts. CDR3 DNA sequence: TGTGCCAGCAGCTTAGCGAAGAGGGACCAGTACTTC. Amino acid sequence: CASSLAKRDQYF. The J gene is TRBJ2-5, the V gene TRBV7-9, with D perhaps matching TRBD2 (5 bases). Per germline, CDR1 SEHNR and CDR2 FQNEAQ (reference sequence). The CDR3 length is 12 residues. V dropped 0 bases and J dropped 10 bases, with 9 bases sitting between them.

This sequence joins TRBV28 and TRBJ1-5, with TRBD1 matching 8 bases. V was pared by 6 bases and J by 5 bases, with 9 bases of the junction left unmatched. The CDR3 contains 15 residues. Germline V gives CDR1 MDHEN, CDR2 SYDVKM. The CDR3 spells CASSPGQGRDQPQHF. CDR3 DNA sequence: TGTGCCAGCAGCCCAGGACAGGGACGGGATCAGCCCCAGCATTTT.

This clonotype has just one count. The V gene is TRBV5-6, the J gene TRBJ2-7; possible D gene TRBD2, 6 bases. Trimming removed 3 bases from V and 6 bases from J, with 19 bases in between. Germline lookup yields CDR1 SGHDT and CDR2 YYEEEE. This CDR3 is built from 15 residues. CDR3 bases: TGTGCCAGCAGCTACACCCGGACCGGGAGTCGCGAGCAGTACTTC. It specifies CASSYTRTGSREQYF. The full variable domain, rest sourced from reference TRBV5-6 and TRBJ2-7, is DAGVTQSPTHLIKTRGQQVTLRCSPKSGHDTVSWYQQALGQGPQFIFQYYEEEERQRGNFPDRFSGHQFPNYSSELNVNALLLGDSALYLCASSYTRTGSREQYFGPGTRLTVT.

In its sample, this clonotype was seen many times. V is TRBV28 and J is TRBJ2-7; D unclear. The germline gives CDR1 MDHEN, CDR2 SYDVKM. The CDR3 runs to 12 residues. Trimming stripped 3 bases from V and 7 bases from J, with 10 bases between. The CDR3, as DNA: TGTGCCAGCAGTTTCTTCACCCAGGAGCAGTACTTC. Protein product: CASSFFTQEQYF.

The V call is TRBV28, the J call TRBJ1-2; perhaps TRBD1 as D (5 bases). The CDR3 is 12 residues long. Per germline, CDR1 MDHEN and CDR2 SYDVKM. Trimming removed 6 bases at V and 6 bases at J, with 11 bases between. The CDR3 sequence: CASSIPGDGYTF. DNA of the CDR3: TGTGCCAGCAGCATTCCGGGGGATGGCTACACCTTC.

This clonotype was detected many times. The chain has TRBV19 and TRBJ2-7; 9 bases match TRBD1. V lost 3 bases and J lost 3; bases outside the gene matches: 3. This CDR3 has 14 residues. Per germline, CDR1 LNHDA and CDR2 SQIVND (reference sequence). CDR3 residues: CASSITGGYYEQYF. The CDR3 DNA reads TGTGCCAGTAGTATCACAGGGGGCTACTACGAGCAGTACTTC.

The sample holds many counts of this clonotype. The chain recombines TRBV7-2 with TRBJ2-2, with TRBD1 identical over 7 bases. Germline assignment: CDR1 SGHTA and CDR2 FQGNSA. The CDR3 loop spans 16 amino acids. V lost 0 bases to trimming and J lost 3 bases; unmatched junction nucleotides: 4. The CDR3 DNA is TGTGCCAGCAGCTTAGCGGTTACAGGGGACACCGGGGAGCTGTTTTTT. Protein product: CASSLAVTGDTGELFF. Combining the CDR3 with reference TRBV7-2 and TRBJ2-2 gives the whole variable domain GAGVSQSPSNKVTEKGKDVELRCDPISGHTALYWYRQSLGQGLEFLIYFQGNSAPDKSGLPSDRFSAERTGGSVSTLTIQRTQQEDSAVYLCASSLAVTGDTGELFFGEGSRLTVL.

This clonotype was counted ten times or more. V usage is TRBV28 and J usage is TRBJ2-1; TRBD1 matches at 8 bases. Losses at the gene ends were 6 bases for V and 4 bases for J; bases not matched to a gene: 8. Germline V gene sequence: CDR1 MDHEN, CDR2 SYDVKM. This CDR3 has 15 amino acids. The CDR3: CASRPQGVRYNEQFF. The CDR3 DNA reads as TGTGCCAGCAGGCCACAGGGGGTAAGGTACAATGAGCAGTTCTTC. The whole variable domain, remainder taken from reference TRBV28 and TRBJ2-1, is DVKVTQSSRYLVKRTGEKVFLECVQDMDHENMFWYRQDPGLGLRLIYFSYDVKMKEKGDIPEGYSVSREKKERFSLILESASTNQTSMYLCASRPQGVRYNEQFFGPGTRLTVL.

This clonotype was recorded a few times. V is TRBV4-1 and J is TRBJ2-1; no definite D call. CDR3 length equals 16 residues. Germline CDR1 reads MGHRA; CDR2 reads YSYEKL. V lost 2 bases and J 5 bases, leaving 16 bases between the germline ends. For the CDR3, the DNA is TGCGCCAGCAGCCAATTCTTCGGGTGGATGGACAATGAGCAGTTCTTC. Encoded protein: CASSQFFGWMDNEQFF.

This clonotype was counted at least ten times. CDR3 coding DNA: TGTGCCAGCAGCACCGTCGGGAAGCCCGCATCCGAGCAGTACTTC. It is translated as CASSTVGKPASEQYF. J is TRBJ2-7 and V is TRBV7-2, with D tentatively TRBD2 (5 bases). V lost 5 bases and J 6 bases, leaving 20 bases between the germline ends. The CDR3 extends over 15 amino acids. Germline V gene sequence: CDR1 SGHTA, CDR2 FQGNSA.

In this sample, this clonotype turned up many times. The gene calls are TRBV7-9 and TRBJ2-7; 10 nucleotides match TRBD1. Germline V CDR1 and CDR2: SEHNR, FQNEAQ (reference sequence). The CDR3 has 16 amino acids. V lost 9 bases, J lost 1 base, and 12 bases stayed unmatched. In DNA form, the CDR3 reads TGTGCCAGGGTGATTTTCGGGGACAGGGGATCCTACGAGCAGTACTTC. Protein: CARVIFGDRGSYEQYF.

This clonotype was seen at least ten times. The CDR3 DNA follows: TGTGCCAGCACCCCTAGGAAAGGAACTTATAGCAATCAGCCCCAGCATTTT. It codes for CASTPRKGTYSNQPQHF. V gene TRBV6-2 or TRBV6-3 combines with J gene TRBJ1-5; no definite D call. V dropped 7 bases and J dropped 0 bases, with 19 bases sitting between them. Germline values: CDR1 MNHEY, CDR2 SVGEGT. The CDR3 has 17 residues.

The rearrangement links TRBV12-3 or TRBV12-4 to TRBJ1-2; D uncertain. The germline V and J ends were trimmed by 6 bases and 5 bases, with 13 bases remaining between them. The length of the CDR3 is 13 residues. The CDR3 DNA follows: TGTGCCAGCAGGACCGCGGCGGCTTATGGCTACACCTTC. Protein sequence: CASRTAAAYGYTF.

This clonotype came up many times. J is TRBJ2-3 and V is TRBV5-5, with D maybe TRBD2 (5 bases). Germline V CDR1 and CDR2: SGHKS, YYEKEE (reference sequence). Trimming removed 4 bases from V and 2 bases from J, with 11 bases in between. The CDR3 is 14 residues long. CDR3 in amino acids: CASSDRDTTDTQYF. The CDR3 nucleotides read TGTGCCAGCAGCGACCGGGATACCACAGATACGCAGTATTTT.

Many counts were recorded for this clonotype. The chain employs TRBV18 and TRBJ2-5; D unresolved. The germline V gene has CDR1 KGHSH and CDR2 LQKENI. V dropped 1 base and J dropped 1 base, with 7 bases sitting between them. The CDR3 length is 14 residues. In DNA, the CDR3 is TGTGCCAGCTCACCACAAAACAGCCAAGAGACCCAGTACTTC. Translating gives CASSPQNSQETQYF.

This clonotype was seen many times. CDR3 region: CASSPQSLAGGQQFF. As DNA, the CDR3 is TGTGCCAGCAGCCCACAGTCGCTAGCGGGGGGCCAGCAGTTCTTC. The gene calls are TRBV7-8 and TRBJ2-1; the match to TRBD2 covers 11 bases. The CDR3 spans 15 residues. After removal of 5 bases from V and 11 bases from J, the junction contained 11 bases not matched to a gene. Germline V CDR1 and CDR2: SGHVS, FQNEAQ. The full variable domain, in which reference TRBV7-8 and TRBJ2-1 provide the parts outside the CDR3, is GAGVSQSPRYKVAKRGQDVALRCDPISGHVSLFWYQQALGQGPEFLTYFQNEAQLDKSGLPSDRFFAERPEGSVSTLKIQRTQQEDSAVYLCASSPQSLAGGQQFFGPGTRLTVL.

The table lists this clonotype with many counts. This rearrangement joins TRBV25-1 to TRBJ2-1; D is ambiguous. Germline V gene data show CDR1 as MGHDK and CDR2 as SYGVNS. The CDR3 totals 13 residues. Between the trimmed V and J ends, which lost 3 bases and 6 bases, there was a span of 9 bases. CDR3 coding DNA: TGTGCCAGCAGTGAGGGATCGGCCAATGAGCAGTTCTTC. Encoded protein: CASSEGSANEQFF.